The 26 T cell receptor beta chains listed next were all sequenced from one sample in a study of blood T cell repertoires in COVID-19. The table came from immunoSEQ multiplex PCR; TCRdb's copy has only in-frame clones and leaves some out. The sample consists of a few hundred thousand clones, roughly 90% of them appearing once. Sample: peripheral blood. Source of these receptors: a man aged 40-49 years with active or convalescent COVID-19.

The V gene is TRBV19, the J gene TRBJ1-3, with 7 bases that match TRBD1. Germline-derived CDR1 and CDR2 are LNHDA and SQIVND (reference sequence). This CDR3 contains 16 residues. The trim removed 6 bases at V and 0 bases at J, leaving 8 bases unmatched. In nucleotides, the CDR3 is TGTGCCAGTAGCCTGGGGACAGCCAACTCTGGAAACACCATATATTTT. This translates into CASSLGTANSGNTIYF.

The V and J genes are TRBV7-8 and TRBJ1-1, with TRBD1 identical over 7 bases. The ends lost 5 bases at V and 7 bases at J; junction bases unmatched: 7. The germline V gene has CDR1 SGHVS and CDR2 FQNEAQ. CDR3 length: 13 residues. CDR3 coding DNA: TGTGCCAGCAGCCTAGACAGGGCCCGTGAAGCTTTCTTT. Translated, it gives CASSLDRAREAFF.

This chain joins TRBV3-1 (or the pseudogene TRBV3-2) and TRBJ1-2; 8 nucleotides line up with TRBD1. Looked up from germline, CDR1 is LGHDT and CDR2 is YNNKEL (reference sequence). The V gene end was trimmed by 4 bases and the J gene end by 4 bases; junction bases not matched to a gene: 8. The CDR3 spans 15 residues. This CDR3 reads CASSRPGGGGYGYTF. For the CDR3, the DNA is TGTGCCAGCAGCCGGCCAGGGGGCGGTGGCTATGGCTACACCTTC.

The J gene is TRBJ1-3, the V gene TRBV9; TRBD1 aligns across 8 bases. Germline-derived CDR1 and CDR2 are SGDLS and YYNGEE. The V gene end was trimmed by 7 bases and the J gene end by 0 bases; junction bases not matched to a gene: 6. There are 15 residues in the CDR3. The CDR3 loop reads CASSGTGASGNTIYF. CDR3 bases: TGTGCCAGCTCAGGGACAGGCGCCTCTGGAAACACCATATATTTT.

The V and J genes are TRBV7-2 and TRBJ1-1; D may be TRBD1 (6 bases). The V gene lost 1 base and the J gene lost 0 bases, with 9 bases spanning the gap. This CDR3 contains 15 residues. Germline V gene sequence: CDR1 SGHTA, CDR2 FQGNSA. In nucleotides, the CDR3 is TGTGCCAGCAGCTTAGGTCAGGGGTTGAACACTGAAGCTTTCTTT. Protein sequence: CASSLGQGLNTEAFF.

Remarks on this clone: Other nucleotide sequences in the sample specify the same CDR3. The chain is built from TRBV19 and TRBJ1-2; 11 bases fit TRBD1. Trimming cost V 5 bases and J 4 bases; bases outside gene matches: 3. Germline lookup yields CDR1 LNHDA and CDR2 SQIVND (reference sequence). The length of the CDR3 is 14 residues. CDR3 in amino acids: CASSRDRGGYGYTF. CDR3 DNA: TGTGCCAGTAGTCGGGACAGGGGGGGCTATGGCTACACCTTC.

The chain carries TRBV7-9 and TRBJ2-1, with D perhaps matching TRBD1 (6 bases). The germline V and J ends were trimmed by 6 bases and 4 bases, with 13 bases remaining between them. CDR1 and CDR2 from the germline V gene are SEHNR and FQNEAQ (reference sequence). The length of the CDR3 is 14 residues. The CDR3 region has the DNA TGTGCCAGCAGTCCCGGGACAACTTACAATGAGCAGTTCTTC. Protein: CASSPGTTYNEQFF.

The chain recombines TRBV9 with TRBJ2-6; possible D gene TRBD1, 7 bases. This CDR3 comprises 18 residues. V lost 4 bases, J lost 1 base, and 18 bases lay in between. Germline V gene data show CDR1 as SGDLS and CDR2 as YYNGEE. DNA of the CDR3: TGTGCCAGCAGCCCCTTCGCAGGGGGGACGTCTGGGGCCAACGTCCTGACTTTC. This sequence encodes CASSPFAGGTSGANVLTF.

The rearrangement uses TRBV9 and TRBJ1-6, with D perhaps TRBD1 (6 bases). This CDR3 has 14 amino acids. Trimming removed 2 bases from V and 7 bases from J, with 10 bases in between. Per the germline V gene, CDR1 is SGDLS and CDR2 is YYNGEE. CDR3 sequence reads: CASSVNRANSPLHF. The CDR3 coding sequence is TGTGCCAGCAGCGTGAACAGGGCGAATTCACCCCTCCACTTT.

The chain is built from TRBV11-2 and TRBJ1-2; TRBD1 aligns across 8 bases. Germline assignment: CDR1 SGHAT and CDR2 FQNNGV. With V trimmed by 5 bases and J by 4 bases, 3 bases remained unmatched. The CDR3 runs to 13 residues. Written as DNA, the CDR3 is TGTGCCAGCAGCGACAGGGGCGGCTATGGCTACACCTTC. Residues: CASSDRGGYGYTF.

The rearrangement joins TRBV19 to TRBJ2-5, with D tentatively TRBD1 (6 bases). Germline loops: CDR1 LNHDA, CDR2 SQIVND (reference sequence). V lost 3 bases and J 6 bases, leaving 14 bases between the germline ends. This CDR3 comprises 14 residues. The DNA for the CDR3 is TGTGCCAGTAGTATTCCAGGGGATCGAAAGACCCAGTACTTC. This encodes CASSIPGDRKTQYF.

CDR3 in amino acids: CANPTGGSNQPQHF. The DNA for the CDR3 is TGTGCCAACCCGACAGGGGGCAGCAATCAGCCCCAGCATTTT. This chain links TRBV11-2 with TRBJ1-5; the match to TRBD1 covers 10 bases. Unmatched junction bases numbered 4, after V lost 10 bases and J lost 1 base. The germline gives CDR1 SGHAT, CDR2 FQNNGV. This CDR3 contains 14 residues.

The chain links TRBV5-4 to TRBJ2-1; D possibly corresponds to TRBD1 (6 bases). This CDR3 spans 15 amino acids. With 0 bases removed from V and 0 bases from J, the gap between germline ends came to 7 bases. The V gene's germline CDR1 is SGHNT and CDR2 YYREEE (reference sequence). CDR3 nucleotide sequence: TGTGCCAGCAGCTTGGTAGGGGGCTCCTACAATGAGCAGTTCTTC. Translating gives CASSLVGGSYNEQFF.

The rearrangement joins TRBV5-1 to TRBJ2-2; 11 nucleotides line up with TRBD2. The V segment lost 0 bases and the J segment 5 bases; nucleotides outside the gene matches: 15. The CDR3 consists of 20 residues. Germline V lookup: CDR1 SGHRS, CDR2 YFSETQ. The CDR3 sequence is CASSLGTSGGPRKRTGELFF. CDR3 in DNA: TGCGCCAGCAGCTTGGGTACTAGCGGGGGCCCTCGGAAGCGGACCGGGGAGCTGTTTTTT.

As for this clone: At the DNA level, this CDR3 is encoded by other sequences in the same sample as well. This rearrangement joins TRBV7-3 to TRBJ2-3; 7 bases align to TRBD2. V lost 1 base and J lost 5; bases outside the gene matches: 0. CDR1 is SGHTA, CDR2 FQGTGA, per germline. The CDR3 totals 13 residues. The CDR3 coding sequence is TGTGCCAGCAGCTTAAGGGAGGGAGATACGCAGTATTTT. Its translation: CASSLREGDTQYF.

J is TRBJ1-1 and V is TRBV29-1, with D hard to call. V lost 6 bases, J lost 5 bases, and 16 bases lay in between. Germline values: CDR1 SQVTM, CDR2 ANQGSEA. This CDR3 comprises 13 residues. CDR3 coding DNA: TGCAGCGTCAGCGGCCCCCGTGGGACTGAAGCTTTCTTT. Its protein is CSVSGPRGTEAFF.

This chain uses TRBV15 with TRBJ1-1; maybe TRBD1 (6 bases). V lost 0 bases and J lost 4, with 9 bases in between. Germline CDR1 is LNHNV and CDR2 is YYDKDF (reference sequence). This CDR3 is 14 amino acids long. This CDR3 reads CATSRDRGTTEAFF. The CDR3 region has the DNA TGTGCCACCAGCAGAGACAGGGGAACCACTGAAGCTTTCTTT.

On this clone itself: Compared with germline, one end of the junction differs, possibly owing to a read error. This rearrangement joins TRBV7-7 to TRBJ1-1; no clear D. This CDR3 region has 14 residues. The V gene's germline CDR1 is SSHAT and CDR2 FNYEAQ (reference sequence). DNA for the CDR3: TGTGCTAGCAGCCCTTTTGGGAGGAACACTGAAGCTTTCTTT. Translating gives CASSPFGRNTEAFF.

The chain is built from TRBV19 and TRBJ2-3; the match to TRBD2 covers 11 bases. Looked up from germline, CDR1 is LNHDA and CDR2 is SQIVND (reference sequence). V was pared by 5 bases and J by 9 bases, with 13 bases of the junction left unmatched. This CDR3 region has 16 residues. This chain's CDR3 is CASSPRLAGGTGTQYF. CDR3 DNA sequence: TGTGCCAGTAGTCCCCGGCTAGCGGGAGGTACCGGAACGCAGTATTTT.

The CDR3 DNA reads TGCGCCAGCAGCTTGGCCGCGGGTCGCTACGAGCAGTACTTC. This encodes CASSLAAGRYEQYF. The V call is TRBV5-1, the J call TRBJ2-7, with D perhaps TRBD2 (5 bases). The length of the CDR3 is 14 residues. Germline CDR1 is SGHRS and CDR2 is YFSETQ. Trimming shortened V by 0 bases and J by 3 bases, and 10 bases separated the two germline ends.

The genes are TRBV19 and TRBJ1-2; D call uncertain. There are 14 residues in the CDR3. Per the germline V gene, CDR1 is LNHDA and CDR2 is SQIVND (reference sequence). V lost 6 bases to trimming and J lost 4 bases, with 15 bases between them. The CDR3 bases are TGTGCCAGTAGCCCTACCCCGGGAGCCTATGGCTACACCTTC. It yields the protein CASSPTPGAYGYTF.

CDR3 sequence reads: CASSPSSGGGEQYF. CDR3 DNA sequence: TGTGCCAGCTCACCATCCAGCGGGGGAGGTGAGCAGTACTTC. This chain uses TRBV18 with TRBJ2-7, with 8 bases identical to TRBD2. Germline CDR1 is KGHSH and CDR2 is LQKENI. The CDR3 contains 14 residues. Trimming at V came to 2 bases and at J to 7 bases, leaving 7 bases not matched to a gene.

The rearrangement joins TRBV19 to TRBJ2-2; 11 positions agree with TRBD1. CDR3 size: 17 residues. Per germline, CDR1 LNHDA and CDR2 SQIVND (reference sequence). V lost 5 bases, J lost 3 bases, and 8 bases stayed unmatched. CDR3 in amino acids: CASSFLGQGADTGELFF. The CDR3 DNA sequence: TGTGCCAGTAGTTTCTTAGGACAGGGGGCTGACACCGGGGAGCTGTTTTTT.

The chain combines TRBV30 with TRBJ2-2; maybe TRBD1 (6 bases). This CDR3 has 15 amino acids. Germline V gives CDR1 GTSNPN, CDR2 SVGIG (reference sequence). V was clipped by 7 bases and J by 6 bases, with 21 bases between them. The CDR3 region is CAYRTVGWVAGELFF. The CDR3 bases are TGTGCCTATAGGACAGTCGGGTGGGTGGCCGGGGAGCTGTTTTTT.

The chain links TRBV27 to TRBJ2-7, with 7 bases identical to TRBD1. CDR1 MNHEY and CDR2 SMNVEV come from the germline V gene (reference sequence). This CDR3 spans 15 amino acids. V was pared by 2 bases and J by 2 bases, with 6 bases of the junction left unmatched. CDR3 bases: TGTGCCAGCAGTTTAAGAGGGACAGTGGCCTACGAGCAGTACTTC. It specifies CASSLRGTVAYEQYF.

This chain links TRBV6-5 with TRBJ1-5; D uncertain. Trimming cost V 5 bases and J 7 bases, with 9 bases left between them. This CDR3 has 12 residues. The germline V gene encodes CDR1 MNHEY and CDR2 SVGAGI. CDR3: CASSTAGQPQHF. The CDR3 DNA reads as TGTGCCAGCAGTACAGCGGGACAGCCCCAGCATTTT.